This T cell receptor (beta chain) was sequenced in a study of cytomegalovirus exposure and HLA in healthy donors. Study-level results: Later analysis revealed greater clonal expansion in HLA-associated TCR beta chains than in equally common others. A missense DCLRE1C variant was associated with V- and J-gene trimming of TCR beta chains in a later analysis, and an independent cohort replicated the association.

The PCR contained 60 Vbeta and 13 Jbeta primers. Data came from immunoSEQ multiplex PCR; TCRdb stores just in-frame clones and leaves some out. Counted here are around 220,000 clones, roughly 80% occurring once; the ten biggest clones make up approximately 0.22%. The CDR3 is made up of 14 amino acids. Germline CDR1 reads LNHDA; CDR2 reads SQIVND (reference sequence). The V gene end was trimmed by 3 bases and the J gene end by 8 bases; junction bases not matched to a gene: 7. This clone was seen once. The antigen remains unidentified. What was sequenced was PBMCs. The V and J genes are TRBV19 and TRBJ1-2; 9 positions match TRBD1. The sequence derives from a girl aged 2 to 9 in good health and CMV-seronegative. CDR3 sequence: CASSMDRGFGGYTF. CDR3 in DNA: TGTGCCAGTAGTATGGACAGGGGCTTCGGAGGCTACACCTTC.